This is a list of T cell receptor beta chains from one sample in a study of T cell responses to AZD1222 COVID-19 vaccine. Here immunoSEQ multiplex PCR was the method, and the copy in TCRdb shows in-frame clones only, minus some. The sample yields some 110,000 clones, around 92% seen once. The sequencing used peripheral blood, collected on day 0 of AZD1222 vaccination. Receptor source: an adult in good health. Each CDR3 is given with its conserved first and last residue. A D gene is named only where the DNA matches it firmly. Clone size is stated in some rows and not others, as once, few, many or a class when expanded.

V gene: TRBV6-5
clone size: NA
D gene: NA
J gene: TRBJ1-2
CDR3 DNA: TGTGCCAGCAGGGGCGTCAGTTTCAACTTCTATGGCTACACCTTC
CDR3 protein: CASRGVSFNFYGYTF

V gene: TRBV12-5
clone size: NA
D gene: NA
J gene: TRBJ1-5
CDR3 DNA: TGTGCCCCCGCGGGTCTTTTTTGGGGGGGGTGTAGCAATCAGCCCCAGCATTTT
CDR3 protein: CAPAGLFWGGCSNQPQHF

V gene: TRBV7-3
clone size: NA
D gene: NA
J gene: TRBJ2-7
CDR3 DNA: TGTGCCAGCAGCTTAGCCGGGACCAACCACATTTACGAGCAGTACTTC
CDR3 protein: CASSLAGTNHIYEQYF

V gene: TRBV18
clone size: NA
D gene: TRBD1
J gene: TRBJ1-1
CDR3 DNA: TGTGCCAGCTCACCACCTACAGGGGCCCTTGGGGGCACTGAAGCTTTCTTT
CDR3 protein: CASSPPTGALGGTEAFF

V gene: TRBV4-1
clone size: NA
D gene: NA
J gene: TRBJ2-5
CDR3 DNA: TGCGCCAGCAGCCTTGACAATGAAGAGACCCAGTACTTC
CDR3 protein: CASSLDNEETQYF

V gene: TRBV27
clone size: once
D gene: NA
J gene: TRBJ2-2
CDR3 DNA: TGTGCCAGCAGTTTAGGATTCCGTCTTGGGGAGCTGTTTTTT
CDR3 protein: CASSLGFRLGELFF

V gene: TRBV21-1
clone size: NA
D gene: NA
J gene: TRBJ1-2
CDR3 DNA: TGTGCCACATACAGGGCGAACTATGGCTACACCTTC
CDR3 protein: CATYRANYGYTF

V gene: TRBV5-1
clone size: NA
D gene: NA
J gene: TRBJ1-4
CDR3 DNA: TGCGCCAGCACCGTCTCGGGTAATGAAAAACTGTTTTTT
CDR3 protein: CASTVSGNEKLFF

V gene: TRBV27
clone size: NA
D gene: NA
J gene: TRBJ2-2
CDR3 DNA: TGTGCCAGCACCTGGGGGTCATTTACCGGGGAGCTGTTTTTT
CDR3 protein: CASTWGSFTGELFF

V gene: TRBV10-3
clone size: NA
D gene: NA
J gene: TRBJ1-1
CDR3 DNA: TGTGCCATCAGTGACGTGGTCCACCGGGGGGCTTTCTTT
CDR3 protein: CAISDVVHRGAFF

V gene: TRBV7-2
clone size: NA
D gene: TRBD2
J gene: TRBJ2-1
CDR3 DNA: TGTGCCAGCAGCGGTTGGACTAGCGGGATGGATCGTAAGTTCTTC
CDR3 protein: CASSGWTSGMDRKFF

V gene: TRBV27
clone size: NA
D gene: NA
J gene: TRBJ2-1
CDR3 DNA: TGTGCCAGCAGTTCCCCAAGGGCTAGCGAGTACAATGAGCAGTTCTTC
CDR3 protein: CASSSPRASEYNEQFF

V gene: TRBV9
clone size: NA
D gene: NA
J gene: TRBJ1-2
CDR3 DNA: TGTGCCAGCAGCGCTACCGCCGGGACAAGACCAAACCCTAACTATGGCTACACCTTC
CDR3 protein: CASSATAGTRPNPNYGYTF

V gene: TRBV5-1
clone size: NA
D gene: TRBD2
J gene: TRBJ2-1
CDR3 DNA: TGCGCCAGCAGCATTGCCCCAACTAGCGGGATCTACAATGAGCAGTTCTTC
CDR3 protein: CASSIAPTSGIYNEQFF

V gene: TRBV30
clone size: NA
D gene: TRBD2
J gene: TRBJ2-3
CDR3 DNA: TGTGCCTGGAGCGATAGCGGGAGGGGCACAGATACGCAGTATTTT
CDR3 protein: CAWSDSGRGTDTQYF

V gene: TRBV6-2/TRBV6-3
clone size: NA
D gene: TRBD1
J gene: TRBJ1-2
CDR3 DNA: TGTGCCAGCAGCCTACTCCTGACAGGGACTTACGTGGGCTACACCTTC
CDR3 protein: CASSLLLTGTYVGYTF

V gene: TRBV28
clone size: NA
D gene: NA
J gene: TRBJ2-5
CDR3 DNA: TGTGCCAGCAGTTTAACTCAGGAATGGACAGAGACCCAGTACTTC
CDR3 protein: CASSLTQEWTETQYF

V gene: TRBV5-1
clone size: NA
D gene: TRBD2
J gene: TRBJ2-3
CDR3 DNA: TGCGCCACGCGGGAGCAAGACACAGATACGCAGTATTTT
CDR3 protein: CATREQDTDTQYF

V gene: TRBV10-3
clone size: NA
D gene: TRBD2
J gene: TRBJ2-1
CDR3 DNA: TGTGCCACCTTGACTAGCAAGAATGAGCAGTTCTTC
CDR3 protein: CATLTSKNEQFF

V gene: TRBV2
clone size: NA
D gene: NA
J gene: TRBJ2-7
CDR3 DNA: TGTGCCAGCATAGCCTGGGATACCCACAACTACGAGCAGTACTTC
CDR3 protein: CASIAWDTHNYEQYF

V gene: TRBV11-1
clone size: NA
D gene: NA
J gene: TRBJ2-1
CDR3 DNA: TGTGCCAGCAGCTCAAAGATTGGACCCGAGCAGTTCTTC
CDR3 protein: CASSSKIGPEQFF

V gene: TRBV28
clone size: NA
D gene: NA
J gene: TRBJ1-4
CDR3 DNA: TGTGCCAGCAGTGTCTACATGGGTGAAACAACTAATGAAAAACTGTTTTTT
CDR3 protein: CASSVYMGETTNEKLFF

V gene: TRBV9
clone size: NA
D gene: NA
J gene: TRBJ1-5
CDR3 DNA: TGTGCCAGCAGCGTAGAGGGGGTTCAGCCCCAGCATTTT
CDR3 protein: CASSVEGVQPQHF

V gene: TRBV19
clone size: NA
D gene: NA
J gene: TRBJ2-7
CDR3 DNA: TGTGCCAGTAGACATCCCCCCCCTAGTGTCTACGAGCAGTACTTC
CDR3 protein: CASRHPPPSVYEQYF

V gene: TRBV10-3
clone size: NA
D gene: NA
J gene: TRBJ2-7
CDR3 DNA: TGTGCCATCAGTGAGCAAGGAGACCCTTCTCGCGCTTACGAGCAGTACTTC
CDR3 protein: CAISEQGDPSRAYEQYF